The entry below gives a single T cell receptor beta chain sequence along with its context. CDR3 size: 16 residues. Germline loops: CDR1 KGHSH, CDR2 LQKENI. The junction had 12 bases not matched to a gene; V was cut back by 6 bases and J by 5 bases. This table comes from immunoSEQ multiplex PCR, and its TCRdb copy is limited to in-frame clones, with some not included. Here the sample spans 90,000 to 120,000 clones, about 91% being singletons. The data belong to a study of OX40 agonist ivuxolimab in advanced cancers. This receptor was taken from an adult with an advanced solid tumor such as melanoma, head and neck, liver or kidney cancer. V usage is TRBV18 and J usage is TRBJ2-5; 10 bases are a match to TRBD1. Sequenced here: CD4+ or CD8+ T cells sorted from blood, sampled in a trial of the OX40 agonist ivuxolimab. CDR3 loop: CASSRLAGQGEETQYF. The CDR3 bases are TGTGCCAGCTCCCGACTTGCCGGACAGGGGGAGGAGACCCAGTACTTC.